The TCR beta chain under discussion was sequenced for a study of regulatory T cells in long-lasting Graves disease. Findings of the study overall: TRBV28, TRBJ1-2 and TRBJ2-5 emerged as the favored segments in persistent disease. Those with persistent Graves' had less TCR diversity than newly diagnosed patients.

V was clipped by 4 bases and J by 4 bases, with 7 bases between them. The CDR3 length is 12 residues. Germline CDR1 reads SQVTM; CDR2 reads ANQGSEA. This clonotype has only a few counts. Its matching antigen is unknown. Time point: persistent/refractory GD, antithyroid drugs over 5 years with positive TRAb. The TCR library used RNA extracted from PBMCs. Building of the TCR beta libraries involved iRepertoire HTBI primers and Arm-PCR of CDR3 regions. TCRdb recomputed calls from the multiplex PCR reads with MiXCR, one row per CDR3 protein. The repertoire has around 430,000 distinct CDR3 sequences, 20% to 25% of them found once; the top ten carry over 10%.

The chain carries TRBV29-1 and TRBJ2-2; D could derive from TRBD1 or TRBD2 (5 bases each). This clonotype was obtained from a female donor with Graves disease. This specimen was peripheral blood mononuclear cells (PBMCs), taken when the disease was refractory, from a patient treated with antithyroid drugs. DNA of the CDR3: TGCAGCGTTGGGGGGATCACCGGGGAGCTGTTTTTT. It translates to CSVGGITGELFF.